A single TCR beta chain is shown here with its context. Per the germline V gene, CDR1 is WNHNN and CDR2 is SYGVQD (reference sequence). The length of the CDR3 is 16 residues. The ends lost 4 bases at V and 2 bases at J; junction bases unmatched: 7. These data come from a study of blood T cell repertoires in COVID-19. Study background: Sites across the United States, Italy and Spain contributed samples from acute and convalescent COVID-19. PBMCs, B-cell-depleted T cells, or T cells provided the cDNA or gDNA that made up the material.

Original handling: For nucleated cells, counts were estimated from reference gene primer amplification. Produced via immunoSEQ multiplex PCR; TCRdb's table is partial and in-frame only. From that table come the V and J calls and clone size; the DNA was used to work out D and trimming. The sample carries about 56,000 clones, 82% recorded once. The chain links TRBV10-1 to TRBJ2-3, with 9 bases lining up with TRBD2. The sample was peripheral blood. This sequence originates from a woman older than 75 with acute or convalescent COVID-19. CDR3 in DNA: TGCGCCAGCAGTGCTGGGCTAGCGGGGAACACAGATACGCAGTATTTT. The encoded protein is CASSAGLAGNTDTQYF.